This entry features one T cell receptor (beta chain) sequence. As yet, its antigen is unknown. The sample belongs to a study of PD-1 blockade in classical Hodgkin lymphoma. Patients all relapsed after autologous stem cell transplantation, and there was variation in brentuximab vedotin exposure. Complete response, partial response or progressive disease was each patient's best response. V was trimmed by 0 bases and J by 3 bases, leaving 9 bases between them. The germline gives CDR1 LGHNA, CDR2 YSLEER. This CDR3 is 15 amino acids long. Regarding the study as a whole: By C4D1, CD4+ diversity increased significantly, especially in complete responders. Reported baseline diversity: healthy donors highest, relapsed/refractory patients lowest.

Data came from immunoSEQ multiplex PCR; TCRdb stores just in-frame clones and leaves some out. This repertoire shows fewer than 90,000 clones, about nine tenths found once; its top ten account for approximately 22%. The V and J genes are TRBV4-3 and TRBJ1-5; tentative D call: TRBD1 (5 bases). The specimen comprised peripheral blood mononuclear cells (PBMCs), sampled at baseline. The clonotype originates from a human donor with classical Hodgkin lymphoma. Written as DNA, the CDR3 is TGCGCCAGCAGCCAAGACGGGGGTCTCAATCAGCCCCAGCATTTT. Translating gives CASSQDGGLNQPQHF.